The 21 T cell receptor beta chains below all came from one sample that was sequenced in a study of T cell responses to AZD1222 COVID-19 vaccine. Measured with immunoSEQ multiplex PCR; TCRdb has only the in-frame clones, and not every one. Of 130,000 or so clones in the sample, approximately 90% are singletons; the top ten hold about 3%. The sequencing here drew on peripheral blood, taken on day 0 of AZD1222 vaccination. The receptor source for this set is an adult in good health.

The rearrangement links TRBV9 to TRBJ1-1, with D possibly TRBD1 on 6 matching bases. Trimming shortened V by 4 bases and J by 5 bases, and 21 bases separated the two germline ends. The CDR3 has 16 residues. Germline V gene data show CDR1 as SGDLS and CDR2 as YYNGEE. CDR3 in amino acids: CASSSPRGGGRTEAFF. CDR3 nucleotide sequence: TGTGCCAGCAGCTCCCCCCGGGGTGGGGGCCGGACTGAAGCTTTCTTT. Filled out from reference TRBV9 and TRBJ1-1, the complete variable domain reads DSGVTQTPKHLITATGQRVTLRCSPRSGDLSVYWYQQSLDQGLQFLIQYYNGEERAKGNILERFSAQQFPDLHSELNLSSLELGDSALYFCASSSPRGGGRTEAFFGQGTRLTVV.

V gene TRBV28 combines with J gene TRBJ2-3, with TRBD2 matching over 9 bases. V shed 4 bases and J 3 bases; nucleotides not matched to a gene: 5. Germline lookup yields CDR1 MDHEN and CDR2 SYDVKM. The CDR3 covers 15 residues. The CDR3 DNA reads as TGTGCCAGCAGTTCCTCCGCGGGAGGGACAGATACGCAGTATTTT. It yields the protein CASSSSAGGTDTQYF.

Comments on this clone: One end of the junction fails to match germline, which may point to a read error. This chain links TRBV12-3 or TRBV12-4 with TRBJ1-4, with no clear D. The CDR3 is made up of 11 amino acids. CDR3 region: CASSLGGHLLF. CDR3 sequence (DNA): TGTGCCAGCAGTTTAGGAGGGCACTTACTTTTT.

This clone was observed a single time. This chain uses TRBV19 with TRBJ2-4; possibly TRBD1 or TRBD2 for D (6 bases each). Trimming pared 3 bases from V and 8 bases from J, leaving 14 bases between. Germline CDR1 LNHDA, CDR2 SQIVND (reference sequence). The CDR3 contains 14 residues. In nucleotides, the CDR3 is TGTGCCAGTAGTATGAACGGGGGCCTTGACATTCAGTACTTC. Protein: CASSMNGGLDIQYF.

This chain connects TRBV5-1 to TRBJ2-7, with TRBD1 as a possible D gene (6 bases). Germline V CDR1 and CDR2: SGHRS, YFSETQ. The CDR3 is 14 amino acids. V gave up 6 bases and J gave up 3 bases, with 16 bases separating them. CDR3 sequence reads: CASKVTGSNYEQYF. In DNA, the CDR3 is TGCGCCAGCAAGGTAACAGGGTCCAACTACGAGCAGTACTTC.

This clone occurred once. The J gene is TRBJ1-3, the V gene TRBV2; no definite D call. The CDR3 length is 14 residues. CDR1 is SNHLY, CDR2 FYNNEI, per germline. The V and J ends lost 3 bases and 0 bases respectively, with 6 bases between them. Here the CDR3 DNA reads TGTGCCAGCAGTGAGGGCAGCTCTGGAAACACCATATATTTT. Encoded protein: CASSEGSSGNTIYF.

J is TRBJ2-5 and V is TRBV11-3, with unresolved D. CDR1 and CDR2 from the germline V gene are SGHNT and YENEEA. V was pared by 1 base and J by 2 bases, with 8 bases between. This CDR3 is built from 14 residues. CDR3 DNA: TGTGCCAGCAGCTTAGGAAGTAGTCAAGAGACCCAGTACTTC. Translating it yields CASSLGSSQETQYF.

The rearrangement uses TRBV4-2 and TRBJ1-2, with 7 bases that match TRBD1. Unmatched junction bases numbered 8, after V lost 1 base and J lost 6 bases. From germline, CDR1 is LGHNA and CDR2 YNFKEQ. The length of the CDR3 is 15 residues. The chain's CDR3 is CASSQVRQGGHGYTF. CDR3 DNA sequence: TGTGCCAGCAGCCAAGTTCGGCAGGGGGGGCATGGCTACACCTTC.

V gene TRBV4-1 combines with J gene TRBJ1-1, with D uncertain. V dropped 2 bases and J dropped 2 bases, with 6 bases sitting between them. Germline CDR1 is MGHRA and CDR2 is YSYEKL. This CDR3 has 13 amino acids. CDR3 coding DNA: TGCGCCAGCAGCCAAATTACTAACACTGAAGCTTTCTTT. Protein product: CASSQITNTEAFF.

CDR3 amino acids: CASSPGGQDEKLFF. In DNA, the CDR3 is TGCGCCAGCAGCCCGGGAGGACAGGACGAAAAACTGTTTTTT. This chain connects TRBV5-1 to TRBJ1-4, with 7 bases matching TRBD1. V lost 4 bases and J lost 8; bases outside the gene matches: 8. The length of the CDR3 is 14 residues. The germline V gene encodes CDR1 SGHRS and CDR2 YFSETQ.

The genes are TRBV19 and TRBJ1-5; perhaps TRBD1 as D (5 bases). The germline V gene encodes CDR1 LNHDA and CDR2 SQIVND (reference sequence). V lost 4 bases and J lost 6, with 10 bases in between. The CDR3 is 13 amino acids. In nucleotides, the CDR3 is TGTGCCAGTAGTAAGGGGTTTGGTCAGCCCCAGCATTTT. Encoded protein: CASSKGFGQPQHF.

The chain carries TRBV5-4 and TRBJ1-6; a possible D gene is TRBD1 (6 bases). CDR3 length: 16 residues. Germline assignment: CDR1 SGHNT and CDR2 YYREEE (reference sequence). Between the trimmed V and J ends, which lost 4 bases and 0 bases, there was a span of 11 bases. CDR3: CASSSGGASYNSPLHF. In nucleotides, the CDR3 is TGTGCCAGCAGCAGTGGGGGCGCCTCCTATAATTCACCCCTCCACTTT.

CDR3 loop: CASTSDSWGVTEAFF. The CDR3 DNA follows: TGTGCCAGCACCTCAGACTCCTGGGGGGTCACTGAAGCTTTCTTT. The chain has TRBV5-6 and TRBJ1-1, with D maybe TRBD1 (5 bases). V lost 6 bases to trimming and J lost 4 bases, with 19 bases between them. In germline, CDR1 is SGHDT, CDR2 YYEEEE. The CDR3 is made up of 15 amino acids.

The chain couples TRBV3-1 (or the pseudogene TRBV3-2) to TRBJ2-1; 12 bases align to TRBD2. The CDR3 totals 16 residues. V lost 5 bases to trimming and J lost 5 bases; unmatched junction nucleotides: 7. Germline assignment: CDR1 LGHDT and CDR2 YNNKEL (reference sequence). In nucleotides, the CDR3 is TGTGCCAGCAGCACACGGACTAGCGGGGCCCACAATGAGCAGTTCTTC. Its translation is CASSTRTSGAHNEQFF.

V gene TRBV28 combines with J gene TRBJ1-3; TRBD1 aligns across 8 bases. With V trimmed by 4 bases and J by 8 bases, 7 bases remained unmatched. The CDR3 loop spans 14 amino acids. From germline, CDR1 is MDHEN and CDR2 SYDVKM. CDR3 in amino acids: CASSSTGAADTIYF. CDR3 sequence (DNA): TGTGCCAGCAGTTCGACAGGGGCTGCGGACACCATATATTTT.

The chain couples TRBV7-9 to TRBJ2-2; D call uncertain. Germline V gene lookup returns CDR1 SEHNR and CDR2 FQNEAQ (reference sequence). V lost 5 bases to trimming and J lost 1 base, with 8 bases between them. The CDR3 has 14 amino acids. CDR3 coding DNA: TGTGCCAGCAGCGTCAGCGAGAACACCGGGGAGCTGTTTTTT. This translates into CASSVSENTGELFF.

The gene calls are TRBV28 and TRBJ1-1, with D maybe TRBD1 (6 bases). In germline, CDR1 is MDHEN, CDR2 SYDVKM. V shed 2 bases and J shed 4 bases, with 20 bases lying between them. This CDR3 contains 17 residues. The CDR3 DNA reads as TGTGCCAGCAGTTTAATCCGGGGGGCAGGGTCGGCCACTGAAGCTTTCTTT. Protein sequence: CASSLIRGAGSATEAFF. The full variable domain, rest sourced from reference TRBV28 and TRBJ1-1, is DVKVTQSSRYLVKRTGEKVFLECVQDMDHENMFWYRQDPGLGLRLIYFSYDVKMKEKGDIPEGYSVSREKKERFSLILESASTNQTSMYLCASSLIRGAGSATEAFFGQGTRLTVV.

The rearrangement uses TRBV7-2 and TRBJ1-5; TRBD1 matches at 8 bases. This CDR3 is built from 18 residues. After removal of 3 bases from V and 0 bases from J, the junction contained 10 bases not matched to a gene. Germline CDR1 reads SGHTA; CDR2 reads FQGNSA. CDR3 residues: CASSLTGVGSHSNQPQHF. The CDR3 DNA reads as TGTGCCAGCAGCTTGACAGGGGTGGGGAGTCATAGCAATCAGCCCCAGCATTTT.

With regard to this clone: A read error may produce the germline difference seen at one junction end. This chain connects TRBV7-9 to TRBJ2-7; possible D gene TRBD2, 6 bases. The CDR3 is 12 amino acids. Germline V CDR1 and CDR2: SEHNR, FQNEAQ (reference sequence). CDR3 sequence (DNA): TGTGCCAGCAGACGGGACTCCCACGAGCAGTACTTC. Translation gives CASRRDSHEQYF.

The V and J genes are TRBV7-2 and TRBJ2-7; D possibly corresponds to TRBD2 (5 bases). The germline CDR1 and CDR2 sequences are SGHTA and FQGNSA. Trimming stripped 7 bases from V and 0 bases from J, with 16 bases between. The CDR3 spans 15 residues. The CDR3 nucleotides read TGTGCCAGCACCCCGGCACTGGGGAGCTCCTACGAGCAGTACTTC. It codes for CASTPALGSSYEQYF.

The chain uses TRBV7-8 and TRBJ2-1, with D possibly matching TRBD2 (5 bases). Germline-derived CDR1 and CDR2 are SGHVS and FQNEAQ. This CDR3 has 15 residues. The V end lost 4 bases, the J end lost 3 bases, and 13 bases lay between the germline ends. The CDR3 region has the DNA TGTGCCAGCAGCTCGAGCGGAACGGGCTACAATGAGCAGTTCTTC. Protein sequence: CASSSSGTGYNEQFF. Using reference TRBV7-8 and TRBJ2-1 for the parts outside the CDR3, the full variable domain is GAGVSQSPRYKVAKRGQDVALRCDPISGHVSLFWYQQALGQGPEFLTYFQNEAQLDKSGLPSDRFFAERPEGSVSTLKIQRTQQEDSAVYLCASSSSGTGYNEQFFGPGTRLTVL.